A selection of T cell receptor beta chains follows, all from one sample in a study of T cells after yellow fever vaccination. A single record per CDR3 protein comes from TCRdb applying MiXCR to the 5' RACE reads. Of 150,000 to 200,000 distinct CDR3 sequences in the sample, more than 5.5% were seen once. The source material was CD4+ T cells sorted from PBMCs, sampled 5 to 6 days after the first yellow fever vaccination. Receptors originate from a man younger than 35 who received the YFV17D yellow fever vaccine. The CDR3 runs from the conserved cysteine through the conserved F or W. The D gene is left open where the match is weak. Only some rows state a clone size, as once, few, many or a class for expanded clones.

size,V,J,D,CDR3,DNA
-,TRBV12-3/TRBV12-4,TRBJ1-1,-,CTRNPTENTEAFF,TGTACCCGCAACCCGACAGAAAACACTGAAGCTTTCTTT
-,TRBV7-2,TRBJ2-3,-,CASSLPAGPTDTQYF,TGTGCCAGCAGCTTACCGGCAGGGCCCACAGATACGCAGTATTTT
many,TRBV6-1,TRBJ1-2,TRBD1,CASSKQGDYGYTF,TGTGCCAGCAGTAAGCAGGGGGACTATGGCTACACCTTC
-,TRBV7-8,TRBJ2-5,TRBD1,CASSCTGANETQYF,TGTGCCAGCAGCTGCACAGGGGCCAACGAGACCCAGTACTTC
-,TRBV5-1,TRBJ2-2,TRBD1,CASSYWTGGTNTGELFF,TGCGCCAGCAGCTACTGGACAGGGGGGACCAACACCGGGGAGCTGTTTTTT
many,TRBV20-1,TRBJ1-1,-,CSAREGPGVTEAFF,TGCAGTGCTAGAGAGGGGCCAGGCGTCACTGAAGCTTTCTTT
many,TRBV12-3/TRBV12-4,TRBJ2-1,-,CASMAEYNEQFF,TGTGCCAGCATGGCAGAATACAATGAGCAGTTCTTC
-,TRBV7-2,TRBJ2-5,-,CASSSHPGGETQYF,TGTGCCAGCAGCTCCCATCCCGGGGGAGAGACCCAGTACTTC
-,TRBV3-1,TRBJ1-6,TRBD1,CASSGTGGFSNSPLHF,TGTGCCAGCAGCGGAACAGGGGGCTTTTCTAATTCACCCCTCCACTTT
many,TRBV4-1,TRBJ2-3,-,CASSQDGTATDTQYF,TGCGCCAGCAGCCAAGATGGCACCGCCACAGATACGCAGTATTTT
-,TRBV5-4,TRBJ2-5,TRBD2,CASSKRGGSQETQYF,TGTGCCAGCAGTAAACGGGGGGGCTCCCAAGAGACCCAGTACTTC
-,TRBV5-4,TRBJ1-2,TRBD1,CASSQPPGTGKIHGYTF,TGTGCCAGCAGCCAGCCTCCAGGGACAGGGAAGATCCATGGCTACACCTTC
-,TRBV7-2,TRBJ1-1,-,CASRRVNTEAFF,TGTGCCAGCCGTAGGGTGAACACTGAAGCTTTCTTT
many,TRBV7-2,TRBJ2-7,-,CASSLRPGVPYEQYF,TGTGCCAGCAGCTTGAGACCAGGGGTACCCTACGAGCAGTACTTC
few,TRBV5-1,TRBJ2-1,-,CASSLAKGGGDYNEQFF,TGCGCCAGCAGCTTGGCCAAAGGAGGGGGAGATTACAATGAGCAGTTCTTC
many,TRBV27,TRBJ1-2,-,CASSNQGGHGYTF,TGTGCCAGCAGTAACCAGGGCGGGCATGGCTACACCTTC
few,TRBV5-6,TRBJ1-2,-,CASSFLADNYGYTF,TGTGCCAGCAGCTTCCTGGCTGATAACTATGGCTACACCTTC
many,TRBV20-1,TRBJ2-3,TRBD1,CSAPDRVADTQYF,TGCAGTGCCCCGGACAGGGTTGCAGATACGCAGTATTTT
many,TRBV12-5,TRBJ2-5,-,CASGTGETQYF,TGTGCTAGTGGAACCGGGGAGACCCAGTACTTC
-,TRBV18,TRBJ2-3,-,CASSIAMGTDTQYF,TGTGCCAGCTCTATAGCGATGGGGACAGATACGCAGTATTTT
many,TRBV10-3,TRBJ2-2,-,CAISPTGFGELFF,TGTGCCATCAGTCCGACAGGCTTCGGGGAGCTGTTTTTT
many,TRBV5-1,TRBJ1-6,-,CASSLESSYNSPLHF,TGCGCCAGCAGCTTGGAGAGCTCCTATAATTCACCCCTCCACTTT
-,TRBV20-1,TRBJ2-1,TRBD2,CSARGVAGSYNEQFF,TGCAGTGCTAGGGGGGTAGCGGGCTCCTACAATGAGCAGTTCTTC
-,TRBV12-3/TRBV12-4,TRBJ2-1,-,CASSFLSYNEQFF,TGTGCCAGCAGTTTTCTCTCCTACAATGAGCAGTTCTTC
many,TRBV5-1,TRBJ1-2,TRBD1,CASSLAGTASSYGYTF,TGCGCCAGCAGCTTGGCCGGGACAGCCTCTAGCTATGGCTACACCTTC
many,TRBV5-1,TRBJ2-1,TRBD2,CASSQGTSGVGSYNEQFF,TGCGCCAGCAGCCAGGGGACTAGCGGGGTCGGCTCCTACAATGAGCAGTTCTTC
many,TRBV7-8,TRBJ1-1,-,CASSLMGEAFF,TGTGCCAGCAGCTTAATGGGTGAAGCTTTCTTT
-,TRBV5-1,TRBJ2-2,-,CASSLFRTSRPGELFF,TGCGCCAGCAGCTTGTTTAGAACAAGTCGGCCCGGGGAGCTGTTTTTT
many,TRBV20-1,TRBJ2-5,TRBD1,CSYGTEYVETQYF,TGCAGTTACGGGACAGAGTATGTGGAGACCCAGTACTTC
few,TRBV9,TRBJ2-1,-,CASSPTKGNEQFF,TGTGCCAGCAGCCCGACAAAGGGGAATGAGCAGTTCTTC
many,TRBV6-5,TRBJ1-1,-,CASSYSGTTNTEAFF,TGTGCCAGCAGTTACTCGGGGACAACGAACACTGAAGCTTTCTTT
many,TRBV10-3,TRBJ2-2,TRBD1,CAISGQGAGSGELFF,TGTGCCATCAGTGGACAGGGGGCTGGAAGCGGGGAGCTGTTTTTT
many,TRBV4-2,TRBJ1-2,TRBD1,CASSYTGGLDYGYTF,TGTGCCAGCAGTTACACAGGGGGTTTAGACTATGGCTACACCTTC
-,TRBV12-3/TRBV12-4,TRBJ2-3,TRBD1,CASSHSDRGDTQYF,TGTGCCAGCAGTCACTCGGACAGGGGAGATACGCAGTATTTT
few,TRBV12-3/TRBV12-4,TRBJ1-1,TRBD1,CASSPSRGYGMNTEAFF,TGTGCCAGCAGTCCATCCAGGGGGTATGGGATGAACACTGAAGCTTTCTTT
-,TRBV6-1,TRBJ2-3,-,CASSPPGQGGTDTQYF,TGTGCCAGCAGCCCCCCTGGGCAAGGGGGCACAGATACGCAGTATTTT
many,TRBV12-3/TRBV12-4,TRBJ2-1,-,CASSRDLGDPFF,TGTGCCAGCAGCCGTGATCTCGGGGACCCGTTCTTC
many,TRBV9,TRBJ1-4,-,CASSSSPGRANEKLFF,TGTGCCAGCAGCTCCTCTCCAGGGAGGGCTAATGAAAAACTGTTTTTT
few,TRBV6-2/TRBV6-3,TRBJ2-1,TRBD2,CASSTSRSGGFTRSSYNEQFF,TGTGCCAGCAGCACGAGTCGTAGCGGGGGCTTTACCCGTAGCTCCTACAATGAGCAGTTCTTC
few,TRBV6-2/TRBV6-3,TRBJ1-5,TRBD1,CASKPYRGGQPQHF,TGTGCCAGTAAGCCTTACAGGGGTGGACAGCCCCAGCATTTT
many,TRBV29-1,TRBJ2-5,TRBD2,CSAIAGGKETQYF,TGCAGCGCGATAGCGGGGGGGAAAGAGACCCAGTACTTC
-,TRBV4-1,TRBJ2-1,TRBD2,CASSRVRGVTGYEQFF,TGCGCCAGCAGCCGGGTTCGGGGGGTAACAGGATATGAGCAGTTCTTC
few,TRBV4-3,TRBJ2-3,-,CASSQDRWDTQYF,TGCGCCAGCAGCCAAGATCGGTGGGATACGCAGTATTTT
many,TRBV7-8,TRBJ1-5,-,CASSLLKPGGSNQPQHF,TGTGCCAGCAGCTTACTAAAACCTGGGGGGAGCAATCAGCCCCAGCATTTT
many,TRBV2,TRBJ2-2,-,CASSGTSNTGELFF,TGTGCCAGCAGTGGGACGTCGAACACCGGGGAGCTGTTTTTT
many,TRBV5-1,TRBJ2-1,-,CASSSLTGSSNNEQFF,TGCGCCAGCAGCTCCCTGACAGGATCCTCAAACAATGAGCAGTTCTTC
-,TRBV4-3,TRBJ1-2,-,CASSQDDSANYGYTF,TGCGCCAGCAGCCAAGACGACAGTGCGAACTATGGCTACACCTTC